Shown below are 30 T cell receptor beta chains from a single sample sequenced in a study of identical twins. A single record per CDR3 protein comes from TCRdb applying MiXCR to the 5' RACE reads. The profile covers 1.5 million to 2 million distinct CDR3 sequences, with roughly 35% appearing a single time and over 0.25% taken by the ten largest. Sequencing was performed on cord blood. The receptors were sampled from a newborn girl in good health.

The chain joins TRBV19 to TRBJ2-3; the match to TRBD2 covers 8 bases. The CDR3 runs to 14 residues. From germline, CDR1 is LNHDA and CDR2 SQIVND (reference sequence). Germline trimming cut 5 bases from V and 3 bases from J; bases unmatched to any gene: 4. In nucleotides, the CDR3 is TGTGCCAGTAGTGTTCCGGGAGGGACAGATACGCAGTATTTT. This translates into CASSVPGGTDTQYF.

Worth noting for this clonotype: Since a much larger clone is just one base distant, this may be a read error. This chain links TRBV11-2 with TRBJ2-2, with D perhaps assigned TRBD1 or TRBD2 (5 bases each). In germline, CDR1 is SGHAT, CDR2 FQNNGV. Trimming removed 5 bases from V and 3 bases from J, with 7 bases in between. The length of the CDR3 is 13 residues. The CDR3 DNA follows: TGTGCCAGCAGCCGGGACCACACCGGGGAGCTGTTTTTT. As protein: CASSRDHTGELFF.

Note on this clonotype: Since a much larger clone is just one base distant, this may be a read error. The CDR3 reads CASSSGLAGQFF. For the CDR3, the DNA is TGCGCCAGCAGCTCGGGACTAGCGGGGCAGTTCTTC. This chain connects TRBV5-1 to TRBJ2-1; the match to TRBD2 covers 12 bases. With V trimmed by 3 bases and J by 12 bases, 1 base remained unmatched. The CDR3 is 12 residues long. Germline V gives CDR1 SGHRS, CDR2 YFSETQ.

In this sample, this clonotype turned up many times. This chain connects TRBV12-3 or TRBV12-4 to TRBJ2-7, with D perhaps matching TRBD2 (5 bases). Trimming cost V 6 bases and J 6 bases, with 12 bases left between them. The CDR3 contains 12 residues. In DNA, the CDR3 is TGTGCCAGCAGGACTATAGAGGCCGAGCAGTACTTC. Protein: CASRTIEAEQYF.

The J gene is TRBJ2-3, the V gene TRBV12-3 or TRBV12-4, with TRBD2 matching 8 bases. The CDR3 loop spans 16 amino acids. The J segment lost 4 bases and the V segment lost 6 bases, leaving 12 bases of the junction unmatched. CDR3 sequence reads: CASSLSAGASADTQYF. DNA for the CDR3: TGTGCCAGCAGCCTTTCAGCGGGAGCTAGCGCAGATACGCAGTATTTT.

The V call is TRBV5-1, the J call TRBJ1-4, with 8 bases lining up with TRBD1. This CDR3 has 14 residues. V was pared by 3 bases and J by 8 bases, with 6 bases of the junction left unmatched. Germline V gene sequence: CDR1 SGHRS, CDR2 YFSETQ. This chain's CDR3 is CASSYDRGKEKLFF. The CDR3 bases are TGCGCCAGCAGCTATGACAGGGGTAAAGAAAAACTGTTTTTT.

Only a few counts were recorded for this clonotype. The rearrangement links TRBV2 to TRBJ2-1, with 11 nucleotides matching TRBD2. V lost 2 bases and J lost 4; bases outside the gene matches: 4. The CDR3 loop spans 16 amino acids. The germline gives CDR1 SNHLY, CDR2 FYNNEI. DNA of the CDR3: TGTGCCAGCAGTGAATTGGCTAGCGGGGGGTACAATGAGCAGTTCTTC. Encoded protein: CASSELASGGYNEQFF.

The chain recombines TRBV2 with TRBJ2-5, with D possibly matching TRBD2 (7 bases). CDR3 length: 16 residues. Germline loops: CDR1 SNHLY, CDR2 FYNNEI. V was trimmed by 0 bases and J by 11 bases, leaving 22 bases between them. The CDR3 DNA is TGTGCCAGCAGTGAAGCGGGGGCTAGCGGATACAATGAGCAGTACTTC. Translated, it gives CASSEAGASGYNEQYF. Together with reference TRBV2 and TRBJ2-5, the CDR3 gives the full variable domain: EPEVTQTPSHQVTQMGQEVILRCVPISNHLYFYWYRQILGQKVEFLVSFYNNEISEKSEIFDDQFSVERPDGSNFTLKIRSTKLEDSAMYFCASSEAGASGYNEQYFGPGTRLLVL.

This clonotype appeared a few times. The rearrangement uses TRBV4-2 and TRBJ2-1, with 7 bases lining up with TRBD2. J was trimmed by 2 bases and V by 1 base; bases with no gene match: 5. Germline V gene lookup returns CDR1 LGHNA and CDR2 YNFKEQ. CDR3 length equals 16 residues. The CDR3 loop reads CASSQATSWTYNEQFF. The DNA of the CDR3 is TGTGCCAGCAGCCAAGCGACTAGCTGGACCTACAATGAGCAGTTCTTC.

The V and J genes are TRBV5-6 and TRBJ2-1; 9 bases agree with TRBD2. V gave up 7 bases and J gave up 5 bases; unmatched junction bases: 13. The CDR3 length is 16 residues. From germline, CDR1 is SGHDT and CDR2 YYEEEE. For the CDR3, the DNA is TGTGCCAGCCAACACGCTCTAGCGGGATTCCACAATGAGCAGTTCTTC. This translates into CASQHALAGFHNEQFF.

The CDR3 region is CAIGGITDPNQPQHF. The CDR3 DNA reads TGTGCCATCGGGGGCATCACAGACCCCAATCAGCCCCAGCATTTT. The V gene is TRBV10-3, the J gene TRBJ1-5, with D possibly TRBD1 on 6 matching bases. Germline loops: CDR1 ENHRY, CDR2 SYGVKD. This CDR3 region has 15 residues. V lost 8 bases, J lost 3 bases, and 17 bases lay in between.

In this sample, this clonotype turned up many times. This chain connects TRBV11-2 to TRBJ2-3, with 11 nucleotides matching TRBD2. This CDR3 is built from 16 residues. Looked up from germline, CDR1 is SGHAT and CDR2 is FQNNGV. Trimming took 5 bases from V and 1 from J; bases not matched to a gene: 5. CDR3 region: CASSRTSGGRTDTQYF. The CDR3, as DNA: TGTGCCAGCAGCCGCACTAGCGGGGGCCGCACAGATACGCAGTATTTT.

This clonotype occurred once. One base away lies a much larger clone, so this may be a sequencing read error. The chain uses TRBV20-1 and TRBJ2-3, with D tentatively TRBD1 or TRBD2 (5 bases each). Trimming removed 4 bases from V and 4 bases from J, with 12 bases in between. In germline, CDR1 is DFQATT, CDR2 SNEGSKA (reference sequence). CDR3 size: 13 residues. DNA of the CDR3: TGCAGTGCTAAACGGGGCGCGGCAGATACGCAGTATTTT. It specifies CSAKRGAADTQYF.

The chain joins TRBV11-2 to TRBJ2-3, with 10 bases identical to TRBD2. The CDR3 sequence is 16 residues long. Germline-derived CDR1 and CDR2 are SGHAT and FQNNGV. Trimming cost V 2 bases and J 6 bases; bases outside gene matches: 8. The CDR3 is CASSLFLAGAYDTQYF. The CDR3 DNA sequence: TGTGCCAGCAGCTTATTCCTAGCGGGGGCCTACGATACGCAGTATTTT.

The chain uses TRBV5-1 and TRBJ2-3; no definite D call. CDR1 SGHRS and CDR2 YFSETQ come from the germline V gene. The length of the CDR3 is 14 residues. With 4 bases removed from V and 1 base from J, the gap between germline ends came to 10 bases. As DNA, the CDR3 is TGCGCCAGCAGCAAGAAAGTTGGCACAGATACGCAGTATTTT. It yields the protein CASSKKVGTDTQYF. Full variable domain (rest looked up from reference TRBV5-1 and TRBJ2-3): KAGVTQTPRYLIKTRGQQVTLSCSPISGHRSVSWYQQTPGQGLQFLFEYFSETQRNKGNFPGRFSGRQFSNSRSEMNVSTLELGDSALYLCASSKKVGTDTQYFGPGTRLTVL.

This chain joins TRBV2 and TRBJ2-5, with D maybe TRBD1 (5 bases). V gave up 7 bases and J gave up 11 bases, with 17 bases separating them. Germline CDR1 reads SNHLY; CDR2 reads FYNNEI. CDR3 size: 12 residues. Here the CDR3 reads CASNSQAKEQYF. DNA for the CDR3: TGTGCCAGCAATTCACAGGCAAAGGAGCAGTACTTC.

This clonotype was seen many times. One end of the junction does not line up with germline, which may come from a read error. This CDR3 is CASSPTGYQETQYF. CDR3 DNA sequence: TGTGCCAGCAGTCCCACAGGGTACCAAGAGACCCAGTACTTC. V is TRBV5-1 and J is TRBJ2-5; a possible D gene is TRBD1 (6 bases). The CDR3 extends over 14 amino acids. Germline CDR1 reads SGHRS; CDR2 reads YFSETQ.

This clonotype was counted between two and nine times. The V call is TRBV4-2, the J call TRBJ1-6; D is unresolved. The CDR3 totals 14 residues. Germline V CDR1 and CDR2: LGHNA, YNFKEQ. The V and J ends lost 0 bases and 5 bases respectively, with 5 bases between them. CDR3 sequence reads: CASSQEGNNSPLHF. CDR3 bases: TGTGCCAGCAGCCAAGAGGGAAATAATTCACCCCTCCACTTT.

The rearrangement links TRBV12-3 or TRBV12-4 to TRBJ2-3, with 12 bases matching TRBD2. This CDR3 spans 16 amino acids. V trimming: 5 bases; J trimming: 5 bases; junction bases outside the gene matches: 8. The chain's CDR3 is CASSPGPGLAGDTQYF. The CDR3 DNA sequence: TGTGCCAGCAGTCCGGGACCGGGACTAGCGGGAGATACGCAGTATTTT.

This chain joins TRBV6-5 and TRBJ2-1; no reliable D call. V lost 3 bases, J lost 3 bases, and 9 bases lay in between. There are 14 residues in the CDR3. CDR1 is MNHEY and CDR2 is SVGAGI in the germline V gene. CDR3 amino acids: CASSYGYRYNEQFF. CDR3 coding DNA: TGTGCCAGCAGTTATGGTTATCGCTACAATGAGCAGTTCTTC.

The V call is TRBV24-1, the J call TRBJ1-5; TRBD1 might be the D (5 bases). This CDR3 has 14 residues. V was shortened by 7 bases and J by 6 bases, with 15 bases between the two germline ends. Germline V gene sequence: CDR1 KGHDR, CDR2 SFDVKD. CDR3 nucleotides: TGTGCCACCAGAGCCTCTGGGGGGGGTCAGCCCCAGCATTTT. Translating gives CATRASGGGQPQHF.

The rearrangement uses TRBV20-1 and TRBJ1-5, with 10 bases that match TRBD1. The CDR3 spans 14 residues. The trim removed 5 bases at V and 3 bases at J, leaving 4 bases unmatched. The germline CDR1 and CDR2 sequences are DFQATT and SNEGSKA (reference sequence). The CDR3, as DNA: TGCAGTGCTCAGACAGGGGGCCACAATCAGCCCCAGCATTTT. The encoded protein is CSAQTGGHNQPQHF.

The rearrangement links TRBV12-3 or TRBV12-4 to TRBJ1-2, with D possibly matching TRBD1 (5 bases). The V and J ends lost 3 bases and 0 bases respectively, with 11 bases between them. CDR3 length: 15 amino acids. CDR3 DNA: TGTGCCAGCAGTTTTGGGGCCACCGCTAACTATGGCTACACCTTC. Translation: CASSFGATANYGYTF.

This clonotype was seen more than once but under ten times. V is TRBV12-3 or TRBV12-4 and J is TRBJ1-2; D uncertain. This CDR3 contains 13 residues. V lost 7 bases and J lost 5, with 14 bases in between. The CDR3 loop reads CASTREQVYGYTF. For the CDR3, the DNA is TGTGCCAGCACTCGAGAGCAGGTGTATGGCTACACCTTC.

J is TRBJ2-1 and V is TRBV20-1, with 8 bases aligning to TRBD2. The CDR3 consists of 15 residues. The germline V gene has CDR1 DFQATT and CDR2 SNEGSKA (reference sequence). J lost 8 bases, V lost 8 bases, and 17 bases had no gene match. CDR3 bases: TGCAGTCCACGTCTTGTCCGGGGGGGCCCCTATGAGCAGTTCTTC. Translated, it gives CSPRLVRGGPYEQFF.

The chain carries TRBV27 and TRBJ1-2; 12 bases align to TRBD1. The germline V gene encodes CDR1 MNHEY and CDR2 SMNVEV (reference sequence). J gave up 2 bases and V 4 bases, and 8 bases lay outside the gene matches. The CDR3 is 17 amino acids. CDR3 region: CASSYSGTGGANYGYTF. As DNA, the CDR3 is TGTGCCAGCAGTTACTCCGGGACAGGGGGCGCGAACTATGGCTACACCTTC.

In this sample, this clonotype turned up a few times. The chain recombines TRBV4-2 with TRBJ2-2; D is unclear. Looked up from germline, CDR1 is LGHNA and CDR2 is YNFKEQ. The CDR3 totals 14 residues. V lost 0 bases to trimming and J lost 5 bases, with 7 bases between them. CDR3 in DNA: TGTGCCAGCAGCCAAGATTTAAGGACCGGGGAGCTGTTTTTT. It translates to CASSQDLRTGELFF.

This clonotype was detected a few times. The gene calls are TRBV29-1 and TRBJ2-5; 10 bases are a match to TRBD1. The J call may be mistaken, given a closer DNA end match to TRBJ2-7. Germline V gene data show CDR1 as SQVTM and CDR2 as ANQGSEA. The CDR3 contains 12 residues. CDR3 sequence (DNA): TGCAGCGCGGATGACAGGGGGCTCGAGCAGTACTTC. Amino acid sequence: CSADDRGLEQYF.

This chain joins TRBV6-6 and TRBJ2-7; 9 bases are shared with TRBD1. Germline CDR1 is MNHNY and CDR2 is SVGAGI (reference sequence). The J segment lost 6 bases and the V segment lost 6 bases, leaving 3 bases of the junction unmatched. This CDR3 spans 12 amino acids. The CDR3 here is CASRKGQGEQYF. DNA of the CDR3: TGTGCCAGCAGGAAGGGACAGGGCGAGCAGTACTTC.

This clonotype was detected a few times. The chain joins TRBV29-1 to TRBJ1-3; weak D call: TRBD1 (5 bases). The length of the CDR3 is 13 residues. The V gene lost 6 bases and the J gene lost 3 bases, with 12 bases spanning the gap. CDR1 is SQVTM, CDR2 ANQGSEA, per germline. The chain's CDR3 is CSVDPGLGNTIYF. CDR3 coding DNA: TGCAGCGTGGACCCAGGGCTTGGAAACACCATATATTTT.